This entry lists 20 T cell receptor beta chains sequenced from one sample in a study of blood T cell repertoires in COVID-19. Sequenced by immunoSEQ multiplex PCR; TCRdb stores in-frame clones only, minus some. The data contain about half a million clones, approximately 83% of them singletons. The sequenced sample was peripheral blood. Receptor source: a human donor in a cohort sampled during active COVID-19.

This rearrangement joins TRBV21-1 to TRBJ2-2; TRBD1, the D gene given by the table, was not confirmed from the DNA. TRBV21-1 is recorded as a pseudogene. CDR3 length: 13 residues. The CDR3 DNA follows: TGTGCCAGCAGCAAGGGGACAGCCGGGGAGCTGTTTTTT. Its translation: CASSKGTAGELFF.

The chain couples TRBV7-2 to TRBJ1-5; the D gene is possibly TRBD1 (6 bases). Germline assignment: CDR1 SGHTA and CDR2 FQGNSA. This CDR3 has 15 amino acids. Between the trimmed V and J ends, which lost 5 bases and 4 bases, there was a span of 15 bases. CDR3 in amino acids: CASSIGQSPNQPQHF. The CDR3 nucleotides are TGTGCCAGCAGCATCGGACAGTCACCTAATCAGCCCCAGCATTTT.

This rearrangement joins TRBV5-6 to TRBJ1-1; tentative D call: TRBD1 (5 bases). CDR3 size: 14 residues. V was clipped by 6 bases and J by 5 bases, with 17 bases between them. Germline assignment: CDR1 SGHDT and CDR2 YYEEEE. The CDR3 nucleotides read TGTGCCAGCACCCCAGGGTGGCTTAGGACTGAAGCTTTCTTT. This encodes CASTPGWLRTEAFF.

The rearrangement links TRBV5-1 to TRBJ2-3; 10 bases fit TRBD1. In germline, CDR1 is SGHRS, CDR2 YFSETQ. The CDR3 has 15 residues. With 5 bases clipped from V and 6 bases from J, the junction kept 9 bases outside the gene matches. The CDR3 sequence: CASSPDRGRLDTQYF. The DNA of the CDR3 is TGCGCCAGCAGTCCTGACAGGGGGCGATTGGATACGCAGTATTTT. Combining the CDR3 with reference TRBV5-1 and TRBJ2-3 gives the whole variable domain KAGVTQTPRYLIKTRGQQVTLSCSPISGHRSVSWYQQTPGQGLQFLFEYFSETQRNKGNFPGRFSGRQFSNSRSEMNVSTLELGDSALYLCASSPDRGRLDTQYFGPGTRLTVL.

The gene calls are TRBV2 and TRBJ2-2; TRBD2 matches 7 bases. The CDR3 runs to 15 residues. V was pared by 11 bases and J by 5 bases, with 14 bases of the junction left unmatched. Germline V gene data show CDR1 as SNHLY and CDR2 as FYNNEI. The CDR3 sequence: CASRRGDSVTGELFF. CDR3 DNA sequence: TGTGCCTCCCGACGGGGGGACTCGGTGACCGGGGAGCTGTTTTTT.

V usage is TRBV19 and J usage is TRBJ2-3; D might be TRBD2 (6 bases). The CDR3 is made up of 15 amino acids. The germline V and J ends were trimmed by 3 bases and 2 bases, with 12 bases remaining between them. In germline, CDR1 is LNHDA, CDR2 SQIVND (reference sequence). The CDR3 DNA is TGTGCCAGTAGTATGGCTGTGGGACTCACAGATACGCAGTATTTT. Protein: CASSMAVGLTDTQYF.

The J gene is TRBJ2-2, the V gene TRBV27; D uncertain. Trimming took off 7 bases at V and 2 bases at J, with 8 bases between the two ends. Germline loops: CDR1 MNHEY, CDR2 SMNVEV (reference sequence). The CDR3 has 13 amino acids. The CDR3: CASTQFNTGELFF. The CDR3 DNA follows: TGTGCCAGCACCCAATTTAACACCGGGGAGCTGTTTTTT.

J is TRBJ1-3 and V is TRBV6-5, with a weak D call TRBD1 (6 bases). Trimming removed 2 bases at V and 4 bases at J, with 9 bases between. Germline-derived CDR1 and CDR2 are MNHEY and SVGAGI. This CDR3 contains 14 residues. The CDR3 DNA reads as TGTGCCAGCAGTTACGGACAGCCCGGAAACACCATATATTTT. Encoded protein: CASSYGQPGNTIYF.

The rearrangement uses TRBV6-2 or TRBV6-3 and TRBJ2-7; 11 bases line up with TRBD2. The germline gives CDR1 MNHEY, CDR2 SVGEGT. Germline trimming cut 2 bases from V and 6 bases from J; bases unmatched to any gene: 15. The CDR3 is 18 residues long. The CDR3, as DNA: TGTGCCAGCAGTTACCCCCCGAAAAGCCTAGCGGGAGGCGGCGAGCAGTACTTC. As protein: CASSYPPKSLAGGGEQYF.

V and J are TRBV5-4 and TRBJ2-3, with 7 bases identical to TRBD2. Unmatched junction bases numbered 12, after V lost 6 bases and J lost 2 bases. CDR3 length: 16 amino acids. Germline V gene lookup returns CDR1 SGHNT and CDR2 YYREEE (reference sequence). The CDR3 coding sequence is TGTGCCAGCACCTACCGGGGAGGGAGATACACAGATACGCAGTATTTT. This encodes CASTYRGGRYTDTQYF.

This chain connects TRBV7-2 to TRBJ2-7; 8 positions agree with TRBD1. The CDR3 has 14 amino acids. The junction had 6 bases not matched to a gene; V was cut back by 5 bases and J by 3 bases. Germline V gene lookup returns CDR1 SGHTA and CDR2 FQGNSA. The CDR3 DNA reads as TGTGCCAGCAGCCCTAGGACAGGGTTCTACGAGCAGTACTTC. Translating gives CASSPRTGFYEQYF.

J is TRBJ2-1 and V is TRBV5-4; D call uncertain. Germline-derived CDR1 and CDR2 are SGHNT and YYREEE (reference sequence). CDR3 size: 16 residues. V was shortened by 0 bases and J by 5 bases, with 15 bases between the two germline ends. The CDR3 sequence: CASSLGSDPTNNEQFF. The CDR3, as DNA: TGTGCCAGCAGCTTGGGCTCGGATCCGACAAACAATGAGCAGTTCTTC.

The CDR3 nucleotides are TGTGCCATCAGTGGGGATAAGCGGGATCGGCAGTACTTC. Its translation is CAISGDKRDRQYF. The chain combines TRBV10-3 with TRBJ2-7, with 7 bases fitting TRBD2. V was clipped by 4 bases and J by 9 bases; unmatched bases: 9. Germline V lookup: CDR1 ENHRY, CDR2 SYGVKD. The CDR3 consists of 13 residues.

The chain joins TRBV5-1 to TRBJ1-2; perhaps TRBD1 as D (6 bases). This CDR3 spans 16 amino acids. Germline values: CDR1 SGHRS, CDR2 YFSETQ. V was clipped by 2 bases and J by 0 bases, with 14 bases between them. CDR3 nucleotide sequence: TGCGCCAGCAGCTTTCGGGACACTTCAACTAACTATGGCTACACCTTC. Protein product: CASSFRDTSTNYGYTF.

This clone was seen only a few times. The chain employs TRBV7-2 and TRBJ1-1, with 9 bases that match TRBD1. The trim removed 5 bases at V and 4 bases at J, leaving 8 bases unmatched. CDR1 and CDR2 (germline): SGHTA, FQGNSA. The CDR3 covers 15 residues. DNA of the CDR3: TGTGCCAGCAGCCTAAGACAGGGGGATAGCACTGAAGCTTTCTTT. It translates to CASSLRQGDSTEAFF.

The chain recombines TRBV19 with TRBJ2-7, with D maybe TRBD1 (6 bases). CDR3 size: 15 residues. Germline values: CDR1 LNHDA, CDR2 SQIVND (reference sequence). Trimming cost V 1 base and J 2 bases, with 12 bases left between them. CDR3 DNA sequence: TGTGCCAGTAGTATAGGCGCAGGGGAAGCCTACGAGCAGTACTTC. This encodes CASSIGAGEAYEQYF.

In nucleotides, the CDR3 is TGTGCCAGTAGTATAGCGGGGTTAGATCAGCCCCAGCATTTT. Its translation: CASSIAGLDQPQHF. V usage is TRBV19 and J usage is TRBJ1-5; D is unresolved. V was pared by 1 base and J by 5 bases, with 9 bases between. There are 14 residues in the CDR3. Germline-derived CDR1 and CDR2 are LNHDA and SQIVND (reference sequence). Complete variable domain (other parts from reference TRBV19 and TRBJ1-5): DGGITQSPKYLFRKEGQNVTLSCEQNLNHDAMYWYRQDPGQGLRLIYYSQIVNDFQKGDIAEGYSVSREKKESFPLTVTSAQKNPTAFYLCASSIAGLDQPQHFGDGTRLSIL.

CDR3 nucleotides: TGTGCCAGCAGTGAATCGGTTACTAGCGGGAGTCCCGGAGAGACCCAGTACTTC. As protein: CASSESVTSGSPGETQYF. The chain links TRBV25-1 to TRBJ2-5; 11 nucleotides match TRBD2. J gave up 4 bases and V 1 base, and 11 bases lay outside the gene matches. The CDR3 runs to 18 residues. Germline assignment: CDR1 MGHDK and CDR2 SYGVNS. The whole variable domain, remainder taken from reference TRBV25-1 and TRBJ2-5, is EADIYQTPRYLVIGTGKKITLECSQTMGHDKMYWYQQDPGMELHLIHYSYGVNSTEKGDLSSESTVSRIRTEHFPLTLESARPSHTSQYLCASSESVTSGSPGETQYFGPGTRLLVL.

The chain joins TRBV11-3 to TRBJ1-2; possible D gene TRBD1, 5 bases. CDR3 length: 15 residues. V lost 0 bases to trimming and J lost 0 bases, with 8 bases between them. Germline-derived CDR1 and CDR2 are SGHNT and YENEEA. CDR3 nucleotide sequence: TGTGCCAGCAGCTTAGATCTCAGGGCTAACTATGGCTACACCTTC. It specifies CASSLDLRANYGYTF.

CDR3 DNA: TGTGCCAGCAGCTTAGAATTCCAGACGATAGCAGTTGGAGCCAAAAACATTCAGTACTTC. Its translation: CASSLEFQTIAVGAKNIQYF. This chain uses TRBV11-3 with TRBJ2-4; no reliable D call. V lost 0 bases and J lost 0, with 21 bases in between. The CDR3 runs 20 residues. Germline V lookup: CDR1 SGHNT, CDR2 YENEEA.